The 28 T cell receptor beta chains below all came from one sample that was sequenced in a study of T cells after yellow fever vaccination. TCRdb re-analysed the 5' RACE reads in MiXCR, keeping a single row per CDR3 protein. The data contain fewer than 150,000 distinct CDR3 sequences, 6.5% to 9% of them singletons. Sequencing was performed on CD4+ T cells sorted from PBMCs, taken approximately 40 days after the first yellow fever vaccination. The source of these receptors is a man aged 18 to 29 who received the YFV17D yellow fever vaccine.

This clonotype has at least ten counts. The chain recombines TRBV5-4 with TRBJ2-3; the D gene could be TRBD1 or TRBD2 (6 bases each). The CDR3 length is 14 residues. The V end was cut by 2 bases, the J end by 4 bases, with 11 bases between. CDR1 SGHNT and CDR2 YYREEE come from the germline V gene (reference sequence). CDR3 sequence: CASSFRGGPDTQYF. CDR3 in DNA: TGTGCCAGCAGCTTCAGGGGAGGACCAGATACGCAGTATTTT.

About this clonotype itself: A read error may be the cause here, since a much bigger clone is one base away. The rearrangement links TRBV5-1 to TRBJ1-4, with D unresolved. V was shortened by 2 bases and J by 7 bases, with 12 bases between the two germline ends. The CDR3 is 14 residues long. Germline V lookup: CDR1 SGHRS, CDR2 YFSETQ. This CDR3 is CASSFGAAAEKLFF. The CDR3 DNA is TGCGCCAGCAGCTTCGGAGCCGCTGCTGAAAAACTGTTTTTT.

This clonotype was recorded at least ten times. V gene TRBV20-1 combines with J gene TRBJ2-3; D is ambiguous. With 5 bases removed from V and 8 bases from J, the gap between germline ends came to 8 bases. This CDR3 region has 10 residues. Per the germline V gene, CDR1 is DFQATT and CDR2 is SNEGSKA (reference sequence). In nucleotides, the CDR3 is TGCAGTGCTGGAGTTGGTACGCAGTATTTT. Residues: CSAGVGTQYF.

This clonotype was counted ten times or more. This CDR3 is CAISETSGDGGELFF. The CDR3 DNA reads TGTGCCATCAGCGAAACTAGCGGTGATGGCGGGGAGCTGTTTTTT. The V and J genes are TRBV10-3 and TRBJ2-2, with 8 bases matching TRBD2. This CDR3 comprises 15 residues. V lost 6 bases and J lost 7; bases outside the gene matches: 10. Germline V gene lookup returns CDR1 ENHRY and CDR2 SYGVKD.

This clonotype was seen many times. CDR3 bases: TGCAGTGCCCCGCAGAGGGAGCCTAATTCACCCCTCCACTTT. It yields the protein CSAPQREPNSPLHF. The chain couples TRBV20-1 to TRBJ1-6, with no clear D. Between the trimmed V and J ends, which lost 6 bases and 6 bases, there was a span of 15 bases. The CDR3 contains 14 residues. The germline V gene encodes CDR1 DFQATT and CDR2 SNEGSKA (reference sequence).

This clonotype was counted at least ten times. The V call is TRBV18, the J call TRBJ1-2, with D unresolved. The V end lost 4 bases, the J end lost 0 bases, and 15 bases lay between the germline ends. In germline, CDR1 is KGHSH, CDR2 LQKENI. This CDR3 contains 16 residues. The CDR3 reads CASSLDPGATNYGYTF. The CDR3 coding sequence is TGTGCCAGCTCACTAGACCCGGGAGCGACTAACTATGGCTACACCTTC.

This clonotype was picked up many times. The chain carries TRBV5-1 and TRBJ1-6; no firm D call. Germline V gene data show CDR1 as SGHRS and CDR2 as YFSETQ. The ends were cut back, 5 bases at V and 8 bases at J, with 11 bases in the middle. This CDR3 comprises 13 residues. The CDR3 region has the DNA TGCGCCAGCAGGCCAGTCCCAGATTCACCCCTCCACTTT. Translating gives CASRPVPDSPLHF.

In this sample, this clonotype turned up a few times. The rearrangement joins TRBV20-1 to TRBJ1-5, with D maybe TRBD1 (6 bases). CDR1 is DFQATT, CDR2 SNEGSKA, per germline (reference sequence). The V end was cut by 1 base, the J end by 6 bases, with 16 bases between. This CDR3 comprises 15 residues. The CDR3 loop reads CSARAHGGLGQPQHF. The CDR3 DNA sequence: TGCAGTGCTAGAGCTCACGGGGGGCTGGGTCAGCCCCAGCATTTT.

In its sample, this clonotype was seen many times. Germline is not matched at one junction end, which may reflect a read error. This chain joins TRBV11-2 and TRBJ1-3; TRBD1 might be the D (6 bases). Germline V CDR1 and CDR2: SGHAT, FQNNGV. The CDR3 has 15 amino acids. As DNA, the CDR3 is TGTGCCAGCAGCCCGGTAGCAGGCTTCAGGGACACAATATATTTT. It yields the protein CASSPVAGFRDTIYF.

This clonotype was detected only a few times. V usage is TRBV3-1 and J usage is TRBJ2-1; the D is unclear. The CDR3 runs to 17 residues. Trimming shortened V by 0 bases and J by 3 bases, and 15 bases separated the two germline ends. Germline V gene lookup returns CDR1 LGHDT and CDR2 YNNKEL (reference sequence). CDR3 protein: CASSQDWPVGYYNEQFF. The CDR3 coding sequence is TGTGCCAGCAGCCAAGATTGGCCCGTCGGATACTACAATGAGCAGTTCTTC.

This clonotype occurred many times. The chain has TRBV11-2 and TRBJ2-2; D gene uncertain. CDR1 is SGHAT and CDR2 is FQNNGV in the germline V gene. The CDR3 has 12 amino acids. With 5 bases removed from V and 6 bases from J, the gap between germline ends came to 7 bases. The CDR3: CASSLFPGELFF. The CDR3 DNA sequence: TGTGCCAGCAGCCTGTTCCCCGGGGAGCTGTTTTTT. The full variable domain, rest sourced from reference TRBV11-2 and TRBJ2-2, is EAGVAQSPRYKIIEKRQSVAFWCNPISGHATLYWYQQILGQGPKLLIQFQNNGVVDDSQLPKDRFSAERLKGVDSTLKIQPAKLEDSAVYLCASSLFPGELFFGEGSRLTVL.

This clonotype came up a few times. V and J are TRBV4-3 and TRBJ1-5, with no clear D. CDR3 length equals 15 residues. Germline CDR1 is LGHNA and CDR2 is YSLEER. V was trimmed by 1 base and J by 4 bases, leaving 11 bases between them. The CDR3 reads CASSQGEGLNQPQHF. The CDR3 DNA follows: TGCGCCAGCAGCCAAGGGGAGGGTCTGAATCAGCCCCAGCATTTT.

This clonotype was picked up many times. The J gene is TRBJ2-7, the V gene TRBV5-1; 14 nucleotides align to TRBD2. The CDR3 loop spans 17 amino acids. The germline V gene has CDR1 SGHRS and CDR2 YFSETQ. Germline trimming cut 5 bases from V and 0 bases from J; bases unmatched to any gene: 7. In DNA form, the CDR3 reads TGCGCCAGCAGTTCCGGGACTAGCGGGGGCCGCTCCTACGAGCAGTACTTC. As protein: CASSSGTSGGRSYEQYF.

Ten or more counts support this clonotype. The DNA of the CDR3 is TGTGCCAGCAGCCCCGACAGGGGGGCGTACACTGAAGCTTTCTTT. It specifies CASSPDRGAYTEAFF. The V gene is TRBV7-2, the J gene TRBJ1-1; the match to TRBD1 covers 9 bases. The CDR3 totals 15 residues. In germline, CDR1 is SGHTA, CDR2 FQGNSA. Losses at the gene ends were 5 bases for V and 3 bases for J; bases not matched to a gene: 7.

The J gene is TRBJ2-6, the V gene TRBV4-1; 8 bases map to TRBD1. V gave up 4 bases and J gave up 2 bases; unmatched junction bases: 7. Germline lookup yields CDR1 MGHRA and CDR2 YSYEKL. CDR3 length: 17 residues. As DNA, the CDR3 is TGCGCCAGCAGCCGGACAGGGCGATCGGCTGGGGCCAACGTCCTGACTTTC. This translates into CASSRTGRSAGANVLTF.

This clonotype was detected a few times. This may arise from a read error, as a much more abundant clone is one base away. J is TRBJ2-7 and V is TRBV4-2, with D maybe TRBD1 (5 bases). Germline lookup yields CDR1 LGHNA and CDR2 YNFKEQ. There are 15 residues in the CDR3. The germline V and J ends were trimmed by 0 bases and 5 bases, with 14 bases remaining between them. CDR3 in amino acids: CASSQEPQDRHEQYF. The CDR3 DNA reads as TGTGCCAGCAGCCAAGAGCCACAGGACCGTCACGAGCAGTACTTC.

This clonotype was seen at least ten times. This chain uses TRBV3-1 with TRBJ2-2; no clear D. The CDR3 totals 14 residues. V lost 3 bases and J 1 base, leaving 6 bases between the germline ends. Per germline, CDR1 LGHDT and CDR2 YNNKEL (reference sequence). This CDR3 is CASSQNLNTGELFF. CDR3 coding DNA: TGTGCCAGCAGCCAGAATTTGAACACCGGGGAGCTGTTTTTT.

This clonotype was observed many times. The chain joins TRBV20-1 to TRBJ1-2; TRBD1 is a possible D gene (5 bases). From germline, CDR1 is DFQATT and CDR2 SNEGSKA (reference sequence). This CDR3 has 14 amino acids. V was cut by 5 bases and J by 5 bases, with 18 bases left in between. The CDR3 coding sequence is TGCAGTGCTTGGGACGGCCTAATTTTATATGGCTACACCTTC. It specifies CSAWDGLILYGYTF.

Ten or more counts support this clonotype. The V and J genes are TRBV7-2 and TRBJ2-1, with D perhaps TRBD2 (5 bases). Trimming removed 5 bases at V and 5 bases at J, with 13 bases between. Germline CDR1 and CDR2: SGHTA and FQGNSA. This CDR3 spans 14 amino acids. CDR3 in amino acids: CASSRSGSHNEQFF. The CDR3 nucleotides are TGTGCCAGCAGCCGATCGGGGAGCCACAATGAGCAGTTCTTC.

This clonotype was seen ten or more times. The gene calls are TRBV18 and TRBJ1-3, with TRBD1 identical over 7 bases. The germline V gene encodes CDR1 KGHSH and CDR2 LQKENI. The CDR3 covers 16 residues. V lost 4 bases, J lost 3 bases, and 9 bases stayed unmatched. The CDR3 loop is CASSLGQSGVGNTIYF. The CDR3 region has the DNA TGTGCCAGCTCACTGGGACAGTCGGGAGTTGGAAACACCATATATTTT.

V usage is TRBV5-1 and J usage is TRBJ1-5; TRBD1 is a possible D gene (5 bases). Germline CDR1 and CDR2: SGHRS and YFSETQ. This CDR3 is built from 14 residues. Trimming cost V 0 bases and J 7 bases, with 11 bases left between them. As DNA, the CDR3 is TGCGCCAGCAGCTTGGATCAGGGAGGCCAGCCCCAGCATTTT. Protein sequence: CASSLDQGGQPQHF.

As to this clonotype: A clone one base away is much larger, so this may be a read error. The DNA of the CDR3 is TGCAGCGTTGGGGACAGGGGGACGAAGACTGAAGCTTTCTTT. Translating gives CSVGDRGTKTEAFF. The J gene is TRBJ1-1, the V gene TRBV29-1, with 11 bases identical to TRBD1. The length of the CDR3 is 14 residues. Trimming cost V 4 bases and J 5 bases; bases outside gene matches: 6. CDR1 is SQVTM, CDR2 ANQGSEA, per germline.

In this sample, this clonotype is medium-sized (0.01 to 0.1%). J is TRBJ2-5 and V is TRBV10-3, with 7 bases identical to TRBD1. Per the germline V gene, CDR1 is ENHRY and CDR2 is SYGVKD. This CDR3 is built from 16 residues. Losses at the gene ends were 3 bases for V and 1 base for J; bases not matched to a gene: 8. CDR3 DNA sequence: TGTGCCATCAGTGACCCGGTGGGACAGATCCAAGAGACCCAGTACTTC. Residues: CAISDPVGQIQETQYF.

The J gene is TRBJ2-3, the V gene TRBV4-3; 8 bases are shared with TRBD1. V trimming: 2 bases; J trimming: 6 bases; junction bases outside the gene matches: 7. This CDR3 is 15 amino acids long. CDR1 and CDR2 from the germline V gene are LGHNA and YSLEER. The CDR3 spells CASSQRTGLVDTQYF. The CDR3, as DNA: TGCGCCAGCAGCCAACGGACAGGGCTTGTGGATACGCAGTATTTT.

In this sample, this clonotype turned up many times. V and J are TRBV7-8 and TRBJ1-5, with TRBD1 matching over 8 bases. V lost 0 bases and J lost 4; bases outside the gene matches: 5. CDR1 and CDR2 (germline): SGHVS, FQNEAQ. The CDR3 spans 16 residues. CDR3 region: CASSLAPGTGNQPQHF. The DNA for the CDR3 is TGTGCCAGCAGCTTAGCGCCCGGGACAGGTAATCAGCCCCAGCATTTT.

This clonotype has at least ten counts. J is TRBJ2-7 and V is TRBV7-9, with 7 bases fitting TRBD1. J lost 7 bases, V lost 4 bases, and 13 bases had no gene match. The CDR3 totals 15 residues. CDR1 SEHNR and CDR2 FQNEAQ come from the germline V gene (reference sequence). The DNA for the CDR3 is TGTGCCAGCAGCTCCGACTGGGACAGCCTTACGGAGCAGTACTTC. Translating it yields CASSSDWDSLTEQYF.

For this clonotype: A much larger clone lies a single base off, so this may be a read error. The gene calls are TRBV7-2 and TRBJ2-3; possible D gene TRBD2, 5 bases. Per germline, CDR1 SGHTA and CDR2 FQGNSA. This CDR3 spans 14 amino acids. CDR3 in amino acids: CASGLAGVTDTQYF. CDR3 DNA: TGTGCCAGCGGCTTAGCCGGGGTCACAGATACGCAGTATTTT.

This clonotype has at least ten counts. CDR3 nucleotide sequence: TGTGCCAGCAGTTACCCGGATGTCCAGCCCCAGCATTTT. Protein product: CASSYPDVQPQHF. The chain joins TRBV7-2 to TRBJ1-5; D is uncertain. There are 13 residues in the CDR3. CDR1 and CDR2 from the germline V gene are SGHTA and FQGNSA. V dropped 6 bases and J dropped 7 bases, with 13 bases sitting between them.